This TCR beta chain was found in a study of blood T cells in healthy people across ages. Combining a sample-barcoded 5' primer with a J-beta primer mix, a second PCR ran for about 6 to 11 cycles. All cDNA molecules were each tagged by a template-switch adaptor with 12 random nucleotides. TCRdb ran MiXCR on the 5' RACE reads and lists one entry per CDR3 protein. The table has around 1,500,000 distinct CDR3 sequences, about 28% seen once. Remarks on this clonotype: As yet, its antigen is unknown.

Study-level results: TCR beta diversity was tightly associated with the proportion of naive T cells. When set beside aged donors, long-lived donors presented more naive CD4+ cells and higher diversity.

CDR1 LGHDT and CDR2 YNNKEL come from the germline V gene (reference sequence). V lost 4 bases to trimming and J lost 7 bases, with 17 bases between them. The CDR3 is made up of 15 amino acids. This rearrangement joins TRBV3-1 to TRBJ2-1; a weak D match, TRBD2 (5 bases). The sequence was collected from a woman aged 25-40 years in good health. The specimen was blood. The CDR3, as DNA: TGTGCCAGCAGCCCGAAGAGGGCCGGTCCTAATGAGCAGTTCTTC. Translating it yields CASSPKRAGPNEQFF.